The 17 T cell receptor beta chains given below trace back to one sample, sequenced in a study of OX40 agonist ivuxolimab in advanced cancers. Assay: immunoSEQ multiplex PCR; the TCRdb copy retains only in-frame clones and omits some. The sample holds around 90,000 clones, around nine tenths seen once. Sequences were derived from CD4+ or CD8+ T cells sorted from blood, sampled in a trial of the OX40 agonist ivuxolimab. The receptors were sampled from an adult with an advanced solid tumor such as melanoma, head and neck, liver or kidney cancer.

The rearrangement uses TRBV5-1 and TRBJ2-5; D remains ambiguous. The V gene's germline CDR1 is SGHRS and CDR2 YFSETQ. V lost 0 bases and J 3 bases, leaving 12 bases between the germline ends. The CDR3 is made up of 15 amino acids. The CDR3 here is CASSLVPRREETQYF. The CDR3 nucleotides read TGCGCCAGCAGCTTGGTTCCGCGCAGAGAAGAGACCCAGTACTTC.

The V gene is TRBV4-3, the J gene TRBJ1-4; no reliable D call. Germline V lookup: CDR1 LGHNA, CDR2 YSLEER. V lost 0 bases and J 2 bases, leaving 10 bases between the germline ends. The length of the CDR3 is 16 residues. The CDR3 spells CASSQDRGPTNEKLFF. The CDR3 DNA is TGCGCCAGCAGCCAAGATCGTGGACCGACTAATGAAAAACTGTTTTTT.

This sequence joins TRBV5-1 and TRBJ2-7; TRBD2 matches at 8 bases. V lost 0 bases to trimming and J lost 4 bases; unmatched junction nucleotides: 9. Germline CDR1 and CDR2: SGHRS and YFSETQ. There are 16 residues in the CDR3. The DNA for the CDR3 is TGCGCCAGCAGCTTGGAGGGGAAAGCGGGAGTTTACGAGCAGTACTTC. It is translated as CASSLEGKAGVYEQYF.

CDR3 coding DNA: TGTGCCAGCAGCTTACAGGGGGCTGGGGCAGATACGCAGTATTTT. This codes for CASSLQGAGADTQYF. The chain links TRBV11-3 to TRBJ2-3, with TRBD1 identical over 8 bases. The CDR3 spans 15 residues. The V and J ends lost 2 bases and 4 bases, in that order; junction bases with no gene match: 5. CDR1 SGHNT and CDR2 YENEEA come from the germline V gene.

The chain uses TRBV9 and TRBJ1-2; the D is unclear. This CDR3 spans 14 amino acids. Between the trimmed V and J ends, which lost 2 bases and 0 bases, there was a span of 8 bases. Per germline, CDR1 SGDLS and CDR2 YYNGEE. The CDR3 DNA reads as TGTGCCAGCAGCGTCGACACAACTAACTATGGCTACACCTTC. Translation: CASSVDTTNYGYTF.

The chain links TRBV30 to TRBJ1-1; D is unclear. CDR3 length equals 11 residues. Trimming took 8 bases from V and 1 from J, leaving 8 bases between them. Looked up from germline, CDR1 is GTSNPN and CDR2 is SVGIG (reference sequence). CDR3 amino acids: CAGYGNTEAFF. CDR3 nucleotide sequence: TGTGCCGGTTACGGGAACACTGAAGCTTTCTTT.

This sequence joins TRBV4-1 and TRBJ1-5, with TRBD1 as a possible D gene (5 bases). Trimming stripped 0 bases from V and 6 bases from J, with 12 bases between. The CDR3 is 15 residues long. In germline, CDR1 is MGHRA, CDR2 YSYEKL. CDR3 region: CASSQDQGKGQPQHF. CDR3 sequence (DNA): TGCGCCAGCAGCCAAGATCAGGGAAAAGGTCAGCCCCAGCATTTT.

The gene calls are TRBV11-3 and TRBJ2-5; D tentatively reads TRBD1 or TRBD2 (5 bases each). The germline V and J ends were trimmed by 5 bases and 5 bases, with 18 bases remaining between them. Germline V gives CDR1 SGHNT, CDR2 YENEEA. The CDR3 covers 15 residues. This chain's CDR3 is CASSPGHTGGETQYF. For the CDR3, the DNA is TGTGCCAGCAGCCCCGGACACACTGGCGGGGAGACCCAGTACTTC.

The chain combines TRBV5-1 with TRBJ2-1, with D perhaps assigned TRBD1 or TRBD2 (6 bases each). Germline V CDR1 and CDR2: SGHRS, YFSETQ. V was cut by 1 base and J by 8 bases, with 13 bases left in between. This CDR3 is built from 14 residues. The CDR3 loop reads CASSLPRGGDEQFF. The CDR3 DNA is TGCGCCAGCAGCTTGCCCAGGGGAGGAGATGAGCAGTTCTTC.

The chain recombines TRBV19 with TRBJ2-7; D possibly corresponds to TRBD1 (6 bases). The CDR3 length is 14 residues. Germline CDR1 LNHDA, CDR2 SQIVND (reference sequence). Trimming left V 6 bases short and J 5 bases short, with 17 bases between. This chain's CDR3 is CASRKGTGSHEQYF. The DNA for the CDR3 is TGTGCCAGTAGAAAGGGCACAGGGTCCCACGAGCAGTACTTC. Drawing the rest from reference TRBV19 and TRBJ2-7, the complete variable domain is DGGITQSPKYLFRKEGQNVTLSCEQNLNHDAMYWYRQDPGQGLRLIYYSQIVNDFQKGDIAEGYSVSREKKESFPLTVTSAQKNPTAFYLCASRKGTGSHEQYFGPGTRLTVT.

V gene TRBV7-9 combines with J gene TRBJ1-1; D is unclear. Germline CDR1 is SEHNR and CDR2 is FQNEAQ (reference sequence). The V and J ends lost 1 base and 0 bases respectively, with 9 bases between them. The CDR3 length is 15 residues. The CDR3 DNA follows: TGTGCCAGCAGCTTAGATCAGGCTTTGAACACTGAAGCTTTCTTT. Its protein is CASSLDQALNTEAFF.

In this sample, this clone turned up once. The chain employs TRBV5-1 and TRBJ2-5; the match to TRBD2 covers 9 bases. The CDR3 loop spans 15 amino acids. Germline CDR1 reads SGHRS; CDR2 reads YFSETQ. V was clipped by 3 bases and J by 4 bases; unmatched bases: 7. The CDR3 DNA reads as TGCGCCAGCAGCTGGGCCCCTAGCGGGACAGAGACCCAGTACTTC. It is translated as CASSWAPSGTETQYF.

The chain combines TRBV19 with TRBJ2-2, with TRBD2 as a possible D gene (6 bases). The CDR3 is made up of 16 amino acids. Trimming took 7 bases from V and 4 from J, leaving 19 bases between them. Germline values: CDR1 LNHDA, CDR2 SQIVND (reference sequence). CDR3 protein: CASTHNQGGTTGELFF. CDR3 DNA sequence: TGTGCCAGTACCCACAATCAGGGCGGGACCACCGGGGAGCTGTTTTTT.

The J gene is TRBJ2-1, the V gene TRBV6-5; 7 nucleotides match TRBD1. The CDR3 spans 14 residues. The V gene end was trimmed by 8 bases and the J gene end by 6 bases; junction bases not matched to a gene: 10. The V gene's germline CDR1 is MNHEY and CDR2 SVGAGI. CDR3 region: CASGRVGGRNEQFF. The CDR3 DNA follows: TGTGCCAGCGGACGGGTAGGGGGCCGCAATGAGCAGTTCTTC.

The V call is TRBV6-1, the J call TRBJ2-7; D is undetermined. Germline V gives CDR1 MNHNS, CDR2 SASEGT. The CDR3 sequence is 12 residues long. Deletions cut 7 bases from V and 7 bases from J, with 14 bases between. The CDR3 reads CASTSLLGEQYF. The CDR3 bases are TGTGCCAGCACCTCTCTACTCGGAGAGCAGTACTTC.

The V and J genes are TRBV6-1 and TRBJ2-7, with TRBD1 identical over 9 bases. Germline CDR1 and CDR2: MNHNS and SASEGT. The CDR3 contains 15 residues. With 6 bases clipped from V and 3 bases from J, the junction kept 9 bases outside the gene matches. The CDR3 region is CASRDGPGQGYEQYF. CDR3 nucleotide sequence: TGTGCCAGCAGGGACGGGCCGGGACAGGGCTACGAGCAGTACTTC.

The chain uses TRBV30 and TRBJ2-7; D is unresolved. The CDR3 sequence is 12 residues long. Trimming shortened V by 2 bases and J by 0 bases, and 5 bases separated the two germline ends. Germline V lookup: CDR1 GTSNPN, CDR2 SVGIG (reference sequence). CDR3 loop: CAWSSSSYEQYF. Written as DNA, the CDR3 is TGTGCCTGGAGTTCGAGCTCCTACGAGCAGTACTTC. Filled out from reference TRBV30 and TRBJ2-7, the complete variable domain reads SQTIHQWPATLVQPVGSPLSLECTVEGTSNPNLYWYRQAAGRGLQLLFYSVGIGQISSEVPQNLSASRPQDRQFILSSKKLLLSDSGFYLCAWSSSSYEQYFGPGTRLTVT.